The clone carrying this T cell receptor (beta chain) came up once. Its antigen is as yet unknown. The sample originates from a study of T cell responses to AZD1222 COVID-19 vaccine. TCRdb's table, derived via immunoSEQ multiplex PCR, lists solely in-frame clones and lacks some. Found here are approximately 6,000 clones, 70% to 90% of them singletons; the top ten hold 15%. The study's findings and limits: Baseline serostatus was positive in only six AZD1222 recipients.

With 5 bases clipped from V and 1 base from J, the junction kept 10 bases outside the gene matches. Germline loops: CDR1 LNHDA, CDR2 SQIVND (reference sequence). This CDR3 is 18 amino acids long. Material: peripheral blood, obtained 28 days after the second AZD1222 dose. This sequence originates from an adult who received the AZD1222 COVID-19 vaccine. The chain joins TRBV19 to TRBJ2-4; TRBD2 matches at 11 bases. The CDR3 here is CASSLLAGGRVAKNIQYF. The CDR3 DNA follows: TGTGCCAGTAGTTTGCTAGCGGGAGGCAGAGTCGCCAAAAACATTCAGTACTTC.